This T cell receptor (beta chain) was profiled in a study of cytomegalovirus exposure and HLA in healthy donors. V was pared by 0 bases and J by 7 bases, with 6 bases of the junction left unmatched. The CDR3 loop spans 15 amino acids. The germline CDR1 and CDR2 sequences are SGDLS and YYNGEE. The PCR contained 60 Vbeta and 13 Jbeta primers. Repertoires were generated with immunoSEQ multiplex PCR, while TCRdb's copy carries only in-frame clones and drops some. The sample lists 220,000 or so clones, roughly 84% occurring once. Sequenced: PBMCs. This clonotype was obtained from a man over 45 in good health and CMV-seronegative. V usage is TRBV9 and J usage is TRBJ2-1; 8 nucleotides match TRBD1. For the CDR3, the DNA is TGTGCCAGCAGCGTAGGCTCGCAGGGGGCAAATGAGCAGTTCTTC. This translates into CASSVGSQGANEQFF. Using reference TRBV9 and TRBJ2-1 for the parts outside the CDR3, the full variable domain is DSGVTQTPKHLITATGQRVTLRCSPRSGDLSVYWYQQSLDQGLQFLIQYYNGEERAKGNILERFSAQQFPDLHSELNLSSLELGDSALYFCASSVGSQGANEQFFGPGTRLTVL.